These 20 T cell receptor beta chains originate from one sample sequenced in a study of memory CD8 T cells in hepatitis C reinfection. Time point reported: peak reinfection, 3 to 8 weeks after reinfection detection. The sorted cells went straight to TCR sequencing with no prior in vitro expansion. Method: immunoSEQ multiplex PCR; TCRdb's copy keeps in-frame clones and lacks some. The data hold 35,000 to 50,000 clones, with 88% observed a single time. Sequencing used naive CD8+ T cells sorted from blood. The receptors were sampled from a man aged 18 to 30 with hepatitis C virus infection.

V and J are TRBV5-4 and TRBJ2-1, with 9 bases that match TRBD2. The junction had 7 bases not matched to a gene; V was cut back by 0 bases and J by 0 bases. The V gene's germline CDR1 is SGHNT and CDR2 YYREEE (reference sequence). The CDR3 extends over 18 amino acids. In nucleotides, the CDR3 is TGTGCCAGCAGCTTGGGCAGCGGGAGGATCTTCTCCTACAATGAGCAGTTCTTC. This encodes CASSLGSGRIFSYNEQFF.

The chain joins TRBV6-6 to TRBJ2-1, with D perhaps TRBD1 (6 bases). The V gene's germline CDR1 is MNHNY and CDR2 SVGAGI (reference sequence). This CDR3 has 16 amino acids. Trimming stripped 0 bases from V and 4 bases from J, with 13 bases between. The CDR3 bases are TGTGCCAGCAGTTACTCGATAGGGGGTTCTTACAATGAGCAGTTCTTC. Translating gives CASSYSIGGSYNEQFF.

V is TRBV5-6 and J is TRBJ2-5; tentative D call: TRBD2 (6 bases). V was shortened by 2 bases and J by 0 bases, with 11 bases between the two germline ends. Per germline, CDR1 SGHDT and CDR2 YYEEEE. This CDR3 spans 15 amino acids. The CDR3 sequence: CASSLWGEYQETQYF. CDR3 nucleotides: TGTGCCAGCAGCTTATGGGGGGAGTACCAAGAGACCCAGTACTTC.

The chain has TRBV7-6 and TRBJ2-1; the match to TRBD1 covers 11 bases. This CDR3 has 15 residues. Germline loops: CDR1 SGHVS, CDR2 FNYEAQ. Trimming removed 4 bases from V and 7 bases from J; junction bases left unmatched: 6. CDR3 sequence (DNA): TGTGCCAGCAGCTCAGGGGGACAGGGGGTAAATGAGCAGTTCTTC. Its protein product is CASSSGGQGVNEQFF.

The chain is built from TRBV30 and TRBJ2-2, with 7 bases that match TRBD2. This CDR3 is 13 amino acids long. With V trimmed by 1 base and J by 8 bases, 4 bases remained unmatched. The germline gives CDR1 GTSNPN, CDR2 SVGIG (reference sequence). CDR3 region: CAWSAGRGGELFF. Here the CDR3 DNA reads TGTGCCTGGAGTGCAGGGAGGGGAGGGGAGCTGTTTTTT.

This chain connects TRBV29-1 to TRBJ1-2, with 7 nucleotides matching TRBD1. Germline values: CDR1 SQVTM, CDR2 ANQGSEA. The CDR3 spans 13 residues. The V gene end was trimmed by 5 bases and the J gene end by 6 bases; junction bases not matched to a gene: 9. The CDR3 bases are TGCAGCGTTAGACAGGGCACCCGACATGGCTACACCTTC. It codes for CSVRQGTRHGYTF. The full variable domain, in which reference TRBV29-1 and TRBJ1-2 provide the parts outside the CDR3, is SAVISQKPSRDICQRGTSLTIQCQVDSQVTMMFWYRQQPGQSLTLIATANQGSEATYESGFVIDKFPISRPNLTFSTLTVSNMSPEDSSIYLCSVRQGTRHGYTFGSGTRLTVV.

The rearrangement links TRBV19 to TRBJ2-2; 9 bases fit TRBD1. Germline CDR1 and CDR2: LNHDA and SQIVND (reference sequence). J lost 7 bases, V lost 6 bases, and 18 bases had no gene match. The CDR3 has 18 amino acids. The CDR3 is CASRIKDRGEYAIGELFF. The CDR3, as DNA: TGTGCCAGTAGAATCAAGGACAGGGGAGAATATGCGATCGGGGAGCTGTTTTTT.

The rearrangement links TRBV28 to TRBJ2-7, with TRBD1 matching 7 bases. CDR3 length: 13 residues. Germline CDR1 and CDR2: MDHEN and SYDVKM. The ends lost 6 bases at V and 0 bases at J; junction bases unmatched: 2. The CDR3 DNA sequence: TGTGCCAGCAGGGGGACAGTCTCCTACGAGCAGTACTTC. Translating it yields CASRGTVSYEQYF.

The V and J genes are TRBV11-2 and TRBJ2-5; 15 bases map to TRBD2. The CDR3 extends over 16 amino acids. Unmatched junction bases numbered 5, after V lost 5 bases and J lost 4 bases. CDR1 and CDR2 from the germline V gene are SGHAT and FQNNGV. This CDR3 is CASSAGLAGGPETQYF. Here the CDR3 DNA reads TGTGCCAGCAGCGCCGGACTAGCGGGAGGGCCAGAGACCCAGTACTTC. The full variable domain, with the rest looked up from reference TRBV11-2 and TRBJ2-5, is EAGVAQSPRYKIIEKRQSVAFWCNPISGHATLYWYQQILGQGPKLLIQFQNNGVVDDSQLPKDRFSAERLKGVDSTLKIQPAKLEDSAVYLCASSAGLAGGPETQYFGPGTRLLVL.

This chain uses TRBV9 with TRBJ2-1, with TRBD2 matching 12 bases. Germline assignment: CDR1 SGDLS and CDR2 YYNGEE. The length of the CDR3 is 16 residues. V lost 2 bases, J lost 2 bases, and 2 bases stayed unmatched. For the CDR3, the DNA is TGTGCCAGCAGCGTTTCTAGCGGGGGGGCCTACAATGAGCAGTTCTTC. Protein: CASSVSSGGAYNEQFF.

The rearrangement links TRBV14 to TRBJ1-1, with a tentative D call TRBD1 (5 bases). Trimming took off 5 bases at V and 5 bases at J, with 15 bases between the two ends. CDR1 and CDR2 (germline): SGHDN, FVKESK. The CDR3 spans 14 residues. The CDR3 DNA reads TGTGCCAGCAGCATCAGTCAGGGTTGGACTGAAGCTTTCTTT. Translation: CASSISQGWTEAFF.

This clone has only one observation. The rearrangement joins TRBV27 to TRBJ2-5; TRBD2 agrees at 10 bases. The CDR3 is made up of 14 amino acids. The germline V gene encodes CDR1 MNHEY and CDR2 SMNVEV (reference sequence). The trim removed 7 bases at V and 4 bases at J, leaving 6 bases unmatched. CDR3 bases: TGTGCCAGCACCGCCTTAGCGGGAGGAGAGACCCAGTACTTC. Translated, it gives CASTALAGGETQYF.

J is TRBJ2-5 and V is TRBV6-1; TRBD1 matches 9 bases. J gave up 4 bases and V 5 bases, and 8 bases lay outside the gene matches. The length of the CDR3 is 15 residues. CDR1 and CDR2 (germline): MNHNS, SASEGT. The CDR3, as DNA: TGTGCCAGCAGTATACAAACAGGGGGCTTAGAGACCCAGTACTTC. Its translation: CASSIQTGGLETQYF.

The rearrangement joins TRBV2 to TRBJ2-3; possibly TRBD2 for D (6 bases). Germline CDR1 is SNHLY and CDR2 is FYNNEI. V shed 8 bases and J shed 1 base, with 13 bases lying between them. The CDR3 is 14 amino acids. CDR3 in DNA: TGTGCCAGCTCCTCGGGGACTGGCACAGATACGCAGTATTTT. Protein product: CASSSGTGTDTQYF.

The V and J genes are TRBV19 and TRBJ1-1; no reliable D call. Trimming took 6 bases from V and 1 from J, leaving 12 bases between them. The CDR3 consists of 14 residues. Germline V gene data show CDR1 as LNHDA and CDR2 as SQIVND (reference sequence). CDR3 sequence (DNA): TGTGCCAGTAGGAGGACTTCAGGGAACACTGAAGCTTTCTTT. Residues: CASRRTSGNTEAFF.

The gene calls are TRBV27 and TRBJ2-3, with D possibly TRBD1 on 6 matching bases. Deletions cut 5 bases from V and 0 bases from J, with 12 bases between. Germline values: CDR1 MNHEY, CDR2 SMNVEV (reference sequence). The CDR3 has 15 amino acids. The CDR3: CASSTYRDSTDTQYF. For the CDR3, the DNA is TGTGCCAGCAGTACTTACAGGGACAGCACAGATACGCAGTATTTT.

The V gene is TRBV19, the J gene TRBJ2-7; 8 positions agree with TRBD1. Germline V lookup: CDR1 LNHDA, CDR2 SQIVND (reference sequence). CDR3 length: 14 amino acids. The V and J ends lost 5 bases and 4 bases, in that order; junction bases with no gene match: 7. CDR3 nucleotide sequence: TGTGCCAGTAGTCCCGGGACAGGCTTTTACGAGCAGTACTTC. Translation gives CASSPGTGFYEQYF.

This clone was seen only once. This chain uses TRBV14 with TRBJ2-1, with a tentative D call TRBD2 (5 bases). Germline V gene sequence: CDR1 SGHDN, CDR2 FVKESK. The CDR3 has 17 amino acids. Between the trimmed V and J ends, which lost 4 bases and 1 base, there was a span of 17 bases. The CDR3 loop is CASSPEGPRVSYNEQFF. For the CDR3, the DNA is TGTGCCAGCAGCCCCGAGGGTCCGCGGGTTTCCTACAATGAGCAGTTCTTC.

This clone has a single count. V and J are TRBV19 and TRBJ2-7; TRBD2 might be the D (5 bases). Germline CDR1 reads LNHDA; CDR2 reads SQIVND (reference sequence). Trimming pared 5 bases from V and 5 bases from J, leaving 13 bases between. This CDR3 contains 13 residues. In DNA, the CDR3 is TGTGCCAGTAGTGCCGGCTCGGGAAACGAGCAGTACTTC. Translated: CASSAGSGNEQYF.

The CDR3 is CASSPLSGKENIQYF. CDR3 nucleotide sequence: TGTGCCAGCAGTCCATTGAGCGGGAAGGAGAACATTCAGTACTTC. This chain links TRBV28 with TRBJ2-4; 7 bases are a match to TRBD2. The CDR3 runs to 15 residues. Trimming took 5 bases from V and 7 from J; bases not matched to a gene: 11. Germline CDR1 reads MDHEN; CDR2 reads SYDVKM.